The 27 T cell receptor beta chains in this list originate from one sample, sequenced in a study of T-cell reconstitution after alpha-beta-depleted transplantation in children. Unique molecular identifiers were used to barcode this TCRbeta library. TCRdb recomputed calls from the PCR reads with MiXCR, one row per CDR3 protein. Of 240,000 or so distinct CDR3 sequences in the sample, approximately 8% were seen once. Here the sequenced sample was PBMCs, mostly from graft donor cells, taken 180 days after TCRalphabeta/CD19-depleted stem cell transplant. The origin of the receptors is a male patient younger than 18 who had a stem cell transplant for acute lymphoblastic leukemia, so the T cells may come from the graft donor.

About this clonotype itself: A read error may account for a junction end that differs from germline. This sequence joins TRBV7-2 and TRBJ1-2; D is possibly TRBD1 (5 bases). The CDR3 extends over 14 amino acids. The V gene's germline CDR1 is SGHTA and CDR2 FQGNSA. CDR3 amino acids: CAISSSTGLYGYTF. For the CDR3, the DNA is TGTGCCATCAGCTCCAGCACGGGACTCTATGGCTACACCTTC. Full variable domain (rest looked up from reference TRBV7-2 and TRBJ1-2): GAGVSQSPSNKVTEKGKDVELRCDPISGHTALYWYRQSLGQGLEFLIYFQGNSAPDKSGLPSDRFSAERTGGSVSTLTIQRTQQEDSAVYLCAISSSTGLYGYTFGSGTRLTVV.

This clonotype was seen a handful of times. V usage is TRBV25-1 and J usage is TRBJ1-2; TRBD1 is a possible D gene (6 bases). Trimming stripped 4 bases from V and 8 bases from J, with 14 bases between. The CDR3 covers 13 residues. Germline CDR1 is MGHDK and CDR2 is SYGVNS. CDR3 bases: TGTGCCAGCAGTGCCCAGGGGTCGAGCGGCTACACCTTC. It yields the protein CASSAQGSSGYTF.

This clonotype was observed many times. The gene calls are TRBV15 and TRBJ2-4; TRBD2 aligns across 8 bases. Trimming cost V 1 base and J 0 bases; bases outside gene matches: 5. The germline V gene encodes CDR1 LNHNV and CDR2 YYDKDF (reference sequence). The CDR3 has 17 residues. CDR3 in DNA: TGTGCCACCAGCAGAGGGGACCTAGCGGGAGCCAAAAACATTCAGTACTTC. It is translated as CATSRGDLAGAKNIQYF.

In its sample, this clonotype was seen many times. The CDR3 loop is CASSKRNEQYF. The CDR3 DNA reads as TGTGCCAGCAGCAAGAGGAACGAGCAGTACTTC. The rearrangement joins TRBV12-3 or TRBV12-4 to TRBJ2-7; D gene ambiguous. Trimming pared 6 bases from V and 5 bases from J, leaving 8 bases between. This CDR3 region has 11 residues.

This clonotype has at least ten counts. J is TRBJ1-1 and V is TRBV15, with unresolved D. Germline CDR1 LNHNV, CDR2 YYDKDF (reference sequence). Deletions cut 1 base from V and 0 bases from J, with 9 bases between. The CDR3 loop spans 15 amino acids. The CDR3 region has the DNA TGTGCCACCAGCAGAGTTGGCAGGTTGAACACTGAAGCTTTCTTT. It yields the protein CATSRVGRLNTEAFF.

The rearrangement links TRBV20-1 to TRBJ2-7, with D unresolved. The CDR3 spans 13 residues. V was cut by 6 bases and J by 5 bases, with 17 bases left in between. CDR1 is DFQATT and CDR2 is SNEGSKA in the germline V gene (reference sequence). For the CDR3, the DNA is TGCAGTGCGGCAGCAGAAAGGCCTCACGAGCAGTACTTC. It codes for CSAAAERPHEQYF.

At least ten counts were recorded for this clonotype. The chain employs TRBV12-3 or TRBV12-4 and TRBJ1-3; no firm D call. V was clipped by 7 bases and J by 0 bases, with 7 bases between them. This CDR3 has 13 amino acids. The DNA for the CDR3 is TGTGCCAGCACATTCAGCTCTGGAAACACCATATATTTT. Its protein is CASTFSSGNTIYF.

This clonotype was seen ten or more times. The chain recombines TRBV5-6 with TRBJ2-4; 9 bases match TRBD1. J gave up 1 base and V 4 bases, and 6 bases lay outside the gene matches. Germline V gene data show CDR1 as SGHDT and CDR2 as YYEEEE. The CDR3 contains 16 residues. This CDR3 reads CASSRDREGAKNIQYF. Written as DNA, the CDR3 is TGTGCCAGCAGCCGGGACAGGGAGGGTGCCAAAAACATTCAGTACTTC.

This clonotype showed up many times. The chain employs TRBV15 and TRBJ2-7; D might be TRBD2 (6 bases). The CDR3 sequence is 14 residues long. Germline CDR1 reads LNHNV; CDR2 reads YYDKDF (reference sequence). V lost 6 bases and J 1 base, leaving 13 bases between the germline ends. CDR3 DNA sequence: TGTGCCACCAGTCCGGCGGAGGGGTCCTACGAGCAGTACTTC. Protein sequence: CATSPAEGSYEQYF. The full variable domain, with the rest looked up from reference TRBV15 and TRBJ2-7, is DAMVIQNPRYQVTQFGKPVTLSCSQTLNHNVMYWYQQKSSQAPKLLFHYYDKDFNNEADTPDNFQSRRPNTSFCFLDIRSPGLGDTAMYLCATSPAEGSYEQYFGPGTRLTVT.

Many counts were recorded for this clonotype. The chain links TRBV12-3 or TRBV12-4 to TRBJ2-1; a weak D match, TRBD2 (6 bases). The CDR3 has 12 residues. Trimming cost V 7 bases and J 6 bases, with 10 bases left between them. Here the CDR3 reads CASTVRGNEQFF. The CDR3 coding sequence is TGTGCCAGCACCGTGCGGGGCAATGAGCAGTTCTTC.

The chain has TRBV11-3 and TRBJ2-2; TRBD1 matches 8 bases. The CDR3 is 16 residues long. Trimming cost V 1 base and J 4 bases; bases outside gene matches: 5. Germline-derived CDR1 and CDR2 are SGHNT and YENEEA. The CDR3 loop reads CASSLGGTGPTGELFF. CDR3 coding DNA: TGTGCCAGCAGCTTAGGCGGGACAGGACCCACCGGGGAGCTGTTTTTT. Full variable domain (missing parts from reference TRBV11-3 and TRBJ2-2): EAGVVQSPRYKIIEKKQPVAFWCNPISGHNTLYWYLQNLGQGPELLIRYENEEAVDDSQLPKDRFSAERLKGVDSTLKIQPAELGDSAVYLCASSLGGTGPTGELFFGEGSRLTVL.

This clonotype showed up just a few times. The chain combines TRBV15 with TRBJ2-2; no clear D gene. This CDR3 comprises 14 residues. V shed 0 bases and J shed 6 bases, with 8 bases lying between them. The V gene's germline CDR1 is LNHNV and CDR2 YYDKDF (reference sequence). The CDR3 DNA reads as TGTGCCACCAGCAGAGAGTTCCGGGCCGGGGAGCTGTTTTTT. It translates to CATSREFRAGELFF.

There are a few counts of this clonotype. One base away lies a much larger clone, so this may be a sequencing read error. The CDR3 sequence is CASSVQVADEQYF. The CDR3 region has the DNA TGTGCCAGCAGCGTTCAGGTGGCCGACGAGCAGTACTTC. V and J are TRBV9 and TRBJ2-7, with D unresolved. Trimming shortened V by 2 bases and J by 5 bases, and 11 bases separated the two germline ends. Germline V gene sequence: CDR1 SGDLS, CDR2 YYNGEE. The CDR3 is 13 residues long.

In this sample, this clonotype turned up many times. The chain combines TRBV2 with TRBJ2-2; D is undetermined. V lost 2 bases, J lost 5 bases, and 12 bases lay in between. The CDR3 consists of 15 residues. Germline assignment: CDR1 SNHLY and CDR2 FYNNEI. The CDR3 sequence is CASSEFRSGTGELFF. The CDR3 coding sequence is TGTGCCAGCAGTGAATTTAGGAGTGGGACCGGGGAGCTGTTTTTT.

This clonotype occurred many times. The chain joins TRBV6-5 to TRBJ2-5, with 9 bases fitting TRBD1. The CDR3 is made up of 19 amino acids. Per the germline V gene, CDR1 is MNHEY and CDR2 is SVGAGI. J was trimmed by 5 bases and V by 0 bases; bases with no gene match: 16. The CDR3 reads CASSYSRDRVSTEGETQYF. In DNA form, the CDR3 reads TGTGCCAGCAGTTACTCCCGGGACAGGGTCTCCACGGAGGGTGAGACCCAGTACTTC.

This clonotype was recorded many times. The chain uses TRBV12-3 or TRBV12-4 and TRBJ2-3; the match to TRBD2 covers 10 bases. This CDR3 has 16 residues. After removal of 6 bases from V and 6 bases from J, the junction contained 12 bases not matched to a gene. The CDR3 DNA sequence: TGTGCCAGCAGCCATCTACCGGGACTAGCGCCTGATACGCAGTATTTT. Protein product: CASSHLPGLAPDTQYF.

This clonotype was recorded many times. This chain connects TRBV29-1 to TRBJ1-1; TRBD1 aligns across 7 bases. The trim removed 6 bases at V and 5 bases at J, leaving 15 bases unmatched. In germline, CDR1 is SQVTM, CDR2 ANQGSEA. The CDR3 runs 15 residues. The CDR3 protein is CSVGVRDRAGTEAFF. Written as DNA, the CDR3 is TGCAGCGTCGGAGTCAGAGACAGGGCGGGAACTGAAGCTTTCTTT.

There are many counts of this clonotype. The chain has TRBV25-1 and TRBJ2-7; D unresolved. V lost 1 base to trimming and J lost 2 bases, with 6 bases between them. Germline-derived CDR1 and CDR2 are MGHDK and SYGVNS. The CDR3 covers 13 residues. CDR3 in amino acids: CASSEWMAYEQYF. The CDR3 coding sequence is TGTGCCAGCAGTGAATGGATGGCCTACGAGCAGTACTTC.

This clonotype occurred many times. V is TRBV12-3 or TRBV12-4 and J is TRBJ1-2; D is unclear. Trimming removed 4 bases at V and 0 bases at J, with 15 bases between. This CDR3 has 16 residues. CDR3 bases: TGTGCCAGCAGTTCCCAGGCGGCGACCCCTAACTATGGCTACACCTTC. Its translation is CASSSQAATPNYGYTF.

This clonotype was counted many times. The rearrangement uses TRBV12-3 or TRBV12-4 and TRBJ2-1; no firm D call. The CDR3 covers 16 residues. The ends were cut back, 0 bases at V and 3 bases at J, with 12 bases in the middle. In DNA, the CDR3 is TGTGCCAGCAGTTTAGCCTTGAGGTCCTTCTACAATGAGCAGTTCTTC. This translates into CASSLALRSFYNEQFF.

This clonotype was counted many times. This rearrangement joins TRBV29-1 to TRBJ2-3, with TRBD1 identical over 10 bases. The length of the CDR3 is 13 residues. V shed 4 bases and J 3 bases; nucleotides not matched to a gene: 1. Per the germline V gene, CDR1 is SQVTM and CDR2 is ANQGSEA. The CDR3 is CSVGGQGTDTQYF. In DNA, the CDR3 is TGCAGCGTTGGGGGACAGGGGACAGATACGCAGTATTTT.

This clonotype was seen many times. CDR3 region: CASSFGTTQETQYF. The DNA for the CDR3 is TGCGCCAGCAGCTTCGGGACAACTCAAGAGACCCAGTACTTC. V usage is TRBV5-1 and J usage is TRBJ2-5; D is perhaps TRBD1 (6 bases). CDR1 is SGHRS, CDR2 YFSETQ, per germline. This CDR3 region has 14 residues. V was clipped by 2 bases and J by 2 bases, with 10 bases between them.

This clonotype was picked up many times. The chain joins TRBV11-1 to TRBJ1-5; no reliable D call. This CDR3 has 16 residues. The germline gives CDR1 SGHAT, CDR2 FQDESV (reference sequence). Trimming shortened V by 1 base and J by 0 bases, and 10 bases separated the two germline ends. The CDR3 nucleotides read TGTGCCAGCAGCTTAGAATCGTCGGGTAGCAATCAGCCCCAGCATTTT. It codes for CASSLESSGSNQPQHF.

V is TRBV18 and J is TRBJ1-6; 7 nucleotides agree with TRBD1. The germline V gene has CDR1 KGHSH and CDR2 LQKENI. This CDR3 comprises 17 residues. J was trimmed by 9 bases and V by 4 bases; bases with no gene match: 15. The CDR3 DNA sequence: TGTGCCAGCTCACACCTGACAGGGCAGTCTTTGAGTTCACCCCTCCACTTT. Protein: CASSHLTGQSLSSPLHF.

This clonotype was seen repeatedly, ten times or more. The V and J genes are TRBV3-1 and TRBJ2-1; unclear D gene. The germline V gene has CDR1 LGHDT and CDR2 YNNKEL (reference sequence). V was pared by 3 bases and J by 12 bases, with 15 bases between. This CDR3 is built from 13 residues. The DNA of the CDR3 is TGTGCCAGCAGCCAGAGGCAGTTGGACGCGCAGTTCTTC. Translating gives CASSQRQLDAQFF.

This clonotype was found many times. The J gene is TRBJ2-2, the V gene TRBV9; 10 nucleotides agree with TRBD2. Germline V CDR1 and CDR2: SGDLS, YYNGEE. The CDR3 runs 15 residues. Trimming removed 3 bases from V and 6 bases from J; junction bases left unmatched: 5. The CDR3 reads CASSALAGVPGELFF. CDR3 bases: TGTGCCAGCAGCGCGCTAGCGGGAGTACCCGGGGAGCTGTTTTTT.

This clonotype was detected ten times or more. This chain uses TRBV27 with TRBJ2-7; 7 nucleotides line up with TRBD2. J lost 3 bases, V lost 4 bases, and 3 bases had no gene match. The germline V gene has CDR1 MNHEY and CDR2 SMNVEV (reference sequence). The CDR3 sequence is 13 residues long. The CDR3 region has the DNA TGTGCCAGCAGTTCAGGACTAGTCTACGAGCAGTACTTC. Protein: CASSSGLVYEQYF.